This T cell receptor (beta chain) was sequenced during a study of T cell responses to AZD1222 COVID-19 vaccine. Study-wide findings and caveats: White British donors predominated, females outnumbered males, and clonal diversity was possibly underestimated. At baseline, just a handful of AZD1222 recipients tested seropositive. No repertoire was sampled before or during the peak T cell response, only after it.

Looked up from germline, CDR1 is MNHEY and CDR2 is SVGEGT. The CDR3 runs 14 residues. V dropped 3 bases and J dropped 0 bases, with 6 bases sitting between them. Sequencing was performed with immunoSEQ multiplex PCR; in TCRdb, only in-frame clones are kept and a portion is missing. The sample has about 140,000 clones, 86% seen once. Of note for this clone: Its antigen is not known.

The specimen comprised peripheral blood, sampled 28 days after the second AZD1222 dose. This clonotype was sampled from an adult who received the AZD1222 COVID-19 vaccine. The chain couples TRBV6-2 or TRBV6-3 to TRBJ2-1; no clear D. The CDR3 sequence is CASSYTPSYNEQFF. The CDR3 DNA reads as TGTGCCAGCAGTTATACCCCCTCCTACAATGAGCAGTTCTTC.